Listed below are T cell receptor beta chains from one sample, sequenced in a study of long-term antiretroviral therapy in people with HIV. Assay used: immunoSEQ multiplex PCR; TCRdb lists only in-frame clones, some missing. The sample has 21,000 or so clones, approximately 82% seen once; the top ten hold roughly 4.5%. The sequencing here drew on unsorted PBMCs, taken 0.5 years after starting antiretroviral therapy. All receptors come from a young man with HIV. Each CDR3 is given with its conserved first and last residue. Each record gives: D gene, V gene, J gene, clone size, CDR3 protein, CDR3 DNA. D genes are given only for firm matches. Not every row has a clone size; where given, it reads once, few, many or a size class.

NA	TRBV29-1	TRBJ2-2	NA	CSALVGAGGELFF	TGCAGCGCCCTGGTGGGGGCGGGGGGGGAGCTGTTTTTT
NA	TRBV7-3	TRBJ1-1	NA	CASSLKRGAEAFF	TGTGCCAGCAGCTTAAAGAGGGGGGCAGAAGCTTTCTTT
TRBD1	TRBV18	TRBJ2-7	NA	CASSPLRTGGNEQYF	TGTGCCAGCTCACCACTCCGGACAGGGGGCAACGAGCAGTACTTC
NA	TRBV14	TRBJ1-1	NA	CASSSKNTEAFF	TGTGCCAGCAGCTCCAAGAACACTGAAGCTTTCTTT
TRBD1	TRBV10-1	TRBJ1-1	NA	CASSESGYDRGLGNTEAFF	TGCGCCAGCAGTGAGTCAGGATATGACAGGGGACTGGGGAACACTGAAGCTTTCTTT
NA	TRBV27	TRBJ1-2	few	CASSSREGYGYTF	TGTGCCAGCAGTTCGCGAGAAGGATATGGCTACACCTTC
NA	TRBV5-4	TRBJ2-1	NA	CASSLDVGALRNEQFF	TGTGCCAGCAGCTTGGATGTGGGGGCCCTCCGCAATGAGCAGTTCTTC
TRBD1	TRBV7-9	TRBJ2-5	NA	CASSSWTGQETQYF	TGTGCCAGCAGCTCTTGGACAGGTCAAGAGACCCAGTACTTC
NA	TRBV7-8	TRBJ1-2	NA	CASSLRPGGSDGYTF	TGTGCCAGCAGCCTGAGACCCGGAGGGTCGGATGGCTACACCTTC
NA	TRBV28	TRBJ2-3	NA	CASSPGSNTDTQYF	TGTGCCAGCAGTCCTGGGTCCAACACAGATACGCAGTATTTT
TRBD1	TRBV30	TRBJ1-4	NA	CAQRTGRGLDEKLFF	TGTGCCCAACGGACAGGGAGGGGCCTGGATGAAAAACTGTTTTTT
NA	TRBV9	TRBJ2-1	once	CASSVGVTYNEQFF	TGTGCCAGCAGCGTAGGGGTCACGTACAATGAGCAGTTCTTC
TRBD1	TRBV9	TRBJ2-7	NA	CASSVAAGGYEQYF	TGTGCCAGCAGCGTAGCTGCAGGGGGCTACGAGCAGTACTTC
NA	TRBV27	TRBJ2-7	NA	CASSLRGRAGYEQYF	TGTGCCAGCAGTTTAAGAGGGAGAGCTGGCTACGAGCAGTACTTC
NA	TRBV28	TRBJ2-7	NA	CASSLGGAQDYEQYF	TGTGCCAGCAGTTTAGGGGGGGCGCAGGACTACGAGCAGTACTTC
NA	TRBV20-1	TRBJ2-7	NA	CSSTGSYEQYF	TGCAGTTCTACAGGGTCCTACGAGCAGTACTTC
TRBD2	TRBV4-3	TRBJ2-1	NA	CASSQDELGPPLAGKPHNEQFF	TGCGCCAGCAGCCAAGATGAATTAGGGCCCCCTCTAGCGGGTAAACCCCACAATGAGCAGTTCTTC
NA	TRBV18	TRBJ1-5	NA	CASSPERVNQPQHF	TGTGCCAGCTCACCAGAGCGGGTGAATCAGCCCCAGCATTTT
TRBD1	TRBV27	TRBJ2-7	NA	CASSWDSIYEQYF	TGTGCCAGCAGTTGGGACAGCATCTACGAGCAGTACTTC
NA	TRBV4-2	TRBJ1-1	NA	CASSQDPRPNTEAFF	TGTGCCAGCAGCCAAGATCCCAGACCGAACACTGAAGCTTTCTTT
NA	TRBV9	TRBJ1-1	NA	CASSTKAGTNTEAFF	TGTGCCAGCAGCACGAAGGCAGGGACGAACACTGAAGCTTTCTTT
NA	TRBV5-1	TRBJ1-2	NA	CASSLATESSGYTF	TGCGCCAGCAGCTTGGCGACAGAGAGTTCTGGCTACACCTTC
NA	TRBV10-1	TRBJ1-4	few	CASSEGSLLGEKLFF	TGCGCCAGCAGTGAAGGGTCATTGCTTGGTGAAAAACTGTTTTTT
NA	TRBV19	TRBJ2-7	NA	CASSIAQNSYEQYF	TGTGCCAGTAGTATAGCTCAAAACTCCTACGAGCAGTACTTC
NA	TRBV5-1	TRBJ2-1	NA	CASSFNPGKGEQFF	TGCGCCAGCAGCTTTAATCCCGGCAAGGGCGAGCAGTTCTTC
NA	TRBV30	TRBJ2-7	NA	CAWSLGSPYEQYF	TGTGCCTGGAGTTTGGGCAGTCCCTACGAGCAGTACTTC
NA	TRBV10-3	TRBJ2-1	NA	CAISERVGLSNEQFF	TGTGCCATCAGTGAGAGGGTCGGGTTAAGCAATGAGCAGTTCTTC
NA	TRBV12-5	TRBJ1-5	NA	CASGLWGSNQPQHF	TGTGCTAGTGGTTTGTGGGGGAGCAATCAGCCCCAGCATTTT
TRBD1	TRBV11-1	TRBJ2-2	NA	CASSRHETGKVGELFF	TGTGCCAGCAGCCGCCATGAGACAGGGAAGGTCGGGGAGCTGTTTTTT
NA	TRBV18	TRBJ1-5	NA	CASSPPSDGPNQPQHF	TGTGCCAGCTCACCACCCTCGGACGGTCCCAATCAGCCCCAGCATTTT
TRBD1	TRBV19	TRBJ1-5	NA	CATQRDRGNQPQHF	TGTGCCACCCAGAGAGACAGGGGCAATCAGCCCCAGCATTTT
NA	TRBV19	TRBJ1-1	NA	CASSMTGNTEAFF	TGTGCCAGTAGTATGACGGGGAACACTGAAGCTTTCTTT
TRBD1	TRBV18	TRBJ2-5	NA	CASSPRTGGRETQYF	TGTGCCAGCTCACCCCGGACAGGGGGGAGAGAGACCCAGTACTTC
TRBD2	TRBV5-4	TRBJ2-1	once	CASSLAGLAGYEQFF	TGTGCCAGCAGCTTGGCGGGACTAGCGGGTTATGAGCAGTTCTTC
TRBD1	TRBV5-6	TRBJ1-5	NA	CASSTAFLRDRGQPQHF	TGTGCCAGCAGCACCGCCTTTCTCCGGGACAGGGGTCAGCCCCAGCATTTT
NA	TRBV6-5	TRBJ1-2	few	CASRGRTYGGYTF	TGTGCCAGCAGAGGCAGGACGTACGGGGGCTACACCTTC
NA	TRBV5-5	TRBJ1-5	NA	CASSFSSGNYQPQHF	TGTGCCAGCAGCTTTTCGTCAGGGAATTATCAGCCCCAGCATTTT